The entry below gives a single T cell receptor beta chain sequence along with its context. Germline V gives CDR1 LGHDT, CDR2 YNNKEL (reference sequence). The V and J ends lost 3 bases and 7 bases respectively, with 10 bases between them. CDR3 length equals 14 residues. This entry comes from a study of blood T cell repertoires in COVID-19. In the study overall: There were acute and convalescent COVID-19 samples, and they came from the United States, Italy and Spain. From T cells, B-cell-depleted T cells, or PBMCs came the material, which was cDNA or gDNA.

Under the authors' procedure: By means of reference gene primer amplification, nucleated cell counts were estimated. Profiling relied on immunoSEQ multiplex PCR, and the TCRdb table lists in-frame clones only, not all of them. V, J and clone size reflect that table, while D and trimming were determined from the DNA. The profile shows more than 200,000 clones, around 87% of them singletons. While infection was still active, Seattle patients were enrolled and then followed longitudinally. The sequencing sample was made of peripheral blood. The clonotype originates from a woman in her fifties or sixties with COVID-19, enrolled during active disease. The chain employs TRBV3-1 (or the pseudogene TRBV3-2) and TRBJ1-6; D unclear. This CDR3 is CASSHSGENSPLHF. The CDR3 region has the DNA TGTGCCAGCAGCCATTCCGGGGAAAATTCACCCCTCCACTTT.